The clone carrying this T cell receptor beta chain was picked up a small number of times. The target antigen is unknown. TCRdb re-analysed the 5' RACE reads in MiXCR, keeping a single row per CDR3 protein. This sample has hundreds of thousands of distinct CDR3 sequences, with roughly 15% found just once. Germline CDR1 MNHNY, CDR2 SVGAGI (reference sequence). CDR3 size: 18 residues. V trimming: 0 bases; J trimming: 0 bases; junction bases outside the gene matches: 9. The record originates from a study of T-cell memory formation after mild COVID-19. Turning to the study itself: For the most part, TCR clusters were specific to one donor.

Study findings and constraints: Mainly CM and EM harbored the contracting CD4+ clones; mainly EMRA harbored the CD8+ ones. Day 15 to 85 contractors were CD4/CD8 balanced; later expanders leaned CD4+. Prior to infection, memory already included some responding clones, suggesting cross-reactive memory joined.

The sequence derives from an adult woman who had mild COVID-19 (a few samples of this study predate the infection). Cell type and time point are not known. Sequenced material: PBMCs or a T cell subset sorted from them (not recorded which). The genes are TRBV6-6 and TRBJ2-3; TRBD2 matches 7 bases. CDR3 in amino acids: CASSYSPFGSGSTDTQYF. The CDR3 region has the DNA TGTGCCAGCAGTTACTCGCCCTTTGGTAGCGGGAGCACAGATACGCAGTATTTT.